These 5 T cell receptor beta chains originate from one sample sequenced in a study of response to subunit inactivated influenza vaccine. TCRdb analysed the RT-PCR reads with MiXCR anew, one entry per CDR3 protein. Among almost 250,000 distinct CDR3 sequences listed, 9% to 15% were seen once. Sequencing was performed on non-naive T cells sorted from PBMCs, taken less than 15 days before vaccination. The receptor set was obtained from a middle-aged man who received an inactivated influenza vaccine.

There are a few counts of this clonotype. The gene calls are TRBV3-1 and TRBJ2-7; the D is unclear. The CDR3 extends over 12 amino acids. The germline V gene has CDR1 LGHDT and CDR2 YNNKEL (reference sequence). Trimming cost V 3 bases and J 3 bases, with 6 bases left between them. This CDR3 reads CASSQMSYEQYF. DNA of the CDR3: TGTGCCAGCAGCCAGATGAGCTACGAGCAGTACTTC.

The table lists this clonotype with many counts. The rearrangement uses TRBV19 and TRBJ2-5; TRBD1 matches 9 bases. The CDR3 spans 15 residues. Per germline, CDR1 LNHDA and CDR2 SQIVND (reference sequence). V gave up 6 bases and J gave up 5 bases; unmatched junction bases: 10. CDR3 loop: CASSRSTGGRETQYF. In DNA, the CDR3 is TGTGCCAGTAGCCGATCTACAGGGGGCAGGGAGACCCAGTACTTC.

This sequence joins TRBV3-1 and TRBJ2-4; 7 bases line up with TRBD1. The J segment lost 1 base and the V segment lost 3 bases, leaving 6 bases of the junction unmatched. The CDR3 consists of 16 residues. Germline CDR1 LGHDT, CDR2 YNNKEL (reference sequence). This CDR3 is CASSQATGAAKNIQYF. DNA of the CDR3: TGTGCCAGCAGCCAGGCAACAGGGGCTGCCAAAAACATTCAGTACTTC.

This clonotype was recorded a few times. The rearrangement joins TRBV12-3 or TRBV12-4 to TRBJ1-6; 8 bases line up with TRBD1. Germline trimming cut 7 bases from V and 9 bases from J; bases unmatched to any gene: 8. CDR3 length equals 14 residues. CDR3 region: CASKNRGEVSPLHF. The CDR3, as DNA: TGTGCCAGCAAGAACAGGGGGGAGGTTTCACCCCTCCACTTT.

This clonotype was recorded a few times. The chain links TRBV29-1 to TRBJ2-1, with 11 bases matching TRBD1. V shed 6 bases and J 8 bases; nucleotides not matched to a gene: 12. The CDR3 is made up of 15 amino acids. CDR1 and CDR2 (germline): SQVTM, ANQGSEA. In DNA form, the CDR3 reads TGCAGCGTCGGAGGACAGGGGGCGCGGTCCTATGAGCAGTTCTTC. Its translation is CSVGGQGARSYEQFF.